These T cell receptor beta chains were read from a single sample in a study of T cells in Graves' hyperthyroidism and ophthalmopathy. From the multiplex PCR reads, TCRdb called clonotypes with MiXCR, one entry per CDR3 protein. The repertoire holds nearly 600,000 distinct CDR3 sequences, with around 14% as singletons. Sequences were obtained from blood. Receptors were obtained from a woman aged 18-29 years with Graves' ophthalmopathy. Both conserved end residues are part of each CDR3. A D gene is named only where the DNA matches it firmly. Some rows have no size entry. The others give once, few or many, or a class for an expanded clone.

j_call d_call clone_size v_call cdr3_length cdr3_aa cdr3_nt
TRBJ1-5 NA many TRBV6-5 16 CASSYSTPYSNQPQHF TGTGCCAGCAGTTACTCGACCCCCTATAGCAATCAGCCCCAGCATTTT
TRBJ2-1 NA NA TRBV4-1 15 CASSQDSSTVDEQFF TGCGCCAGCAGCCAAGACTCTTCGACCGTCGATGAGCAGTTCTTC
TRBJ1-1 NA many TRBV7-9 15 CASSGPQGSNTEAFF TGTGCCAGCAGCGGACCACAAGGATCGAACACTGAAGCTTTCTTT
TRBJ2-1 TRBD2 many TRBV7-9 14 CASSRLAGNNEQFF TGTGCCAGCAGTCGACTAGCGGGAAACAATGAGCAGTTCTTC
TRBJ2-7 NA NA TRBV16 15 CASSQSGDGIYEQYF TGTGCCAGCAGCCAATCGGGGGACGGAATCTACGAGCAGTACTTC
TRBJ2-1 TRBD2 NA TRBV12-3/TRBV12-4 13 CASDAGTTGEQFF TGTGCCAGCGATGCGGGGACTACGGGTGAGCAGTTCTTC
TRBJ2-1 NA NA TRBV20-1 11 CSANQNNEQFF TGCAGTGCTAACCAAAACAATGAGCAGTTCTTC
TRBJ2-5 NA many TRBV28 18 CASSGYILSSAVQETQYF TGTGCCAGCAGCGGATACATCCTTTCGTCAGCGGTCCAAGAGACCCAGTACTTC
TRBJ1-1 TRBD1 few TRBV9 15 CASSVATGGDTEAFF TGTGCCAGCAGCGTAGCTACAGGGGGGGACACTGAAGCTTTCTTT
TRBJ2-1 NA few TRBV7-2 16 CASSPRQGLGLEEQFF TGTGCCAGCAGCCCTAGACAGGGACTAGGCCTTGAGGAGCAGTTCTTC
TRBJ2-7 NA NA TRBV11-3 14 CASSPPQGRYEQYF TGTGCCAGCAGCCCCCCCCAGGGGAGGTACGAGCAGTACTTC
TRBJ1-2 NA many TRBV28 12 CAIITDNYGYTF TGTGCCATCATCACAGATAACTATGGCTACACCTTC
TRBJ1-5 TRBD1 NA TRBV6-2/TRBV6-3 20 CASNYVPGQGYLNLNQPQHF TGTGCCAGCAATTACGTGCCGGGACAGGGGTACCTGAATCTCAATCAGCCCCAGCATTTT
TRBJ2-7 NA NA TRBV28 19 CASDSRGLLLLGTSVEQYF TGTGCCAGCGATAGTAGGGGCCTACTACTACTAGGAACTAGTGTGGAGCAGTACTTC
TRBJ2-7 NA few TRBV30 11 CAWNGNYEQYF TGTGCCTGGAACGGGAACTACGAGCAGTACTTC
TRBJ1-1 TRBD1 many TRBV20-1 13 CSAPGQMNTEAFF TGCAGTGCCCCGGGACAGATGAACACTGAAGCTTTCTTT
TRBJ1-5 TRBD1 many TRBV6-1 14 CASSRRDRRQPQHF TGTGCCAGCAGTCGCCGGGACAGACGTCAGCCCCAGCATTTT
TRBJ2-4 NA few TRBV29-1 11 CSSHPSNIQYF TGCAGCTCTCACCCCTCCAACATTCAGTACTTC
TRBJ2-2 NA many TRBV2 18 CASNNPPGTPMNTGELFF TGTGCCAGCAACAACCCCCCCGGGACGCCCATGAACACCGGGGAGCTGTTTTTT
TRBJ2-3 NA many TRBV28 15 CASSKGTWTTDTQYF TGTGCCAGCAGTAAGGGGACTTGGACCACAGATACGCAGTATTTT
TRBJ2-5 NA few TRBV7-6 13 CASAQTPEETQYF TGTGCCAGCGCGCAGACCCCGGAAGAGACCCAGTACTTC
TRBJ2-7 NA few TRBV5-5 14 CASSFSRSAYEQYF TGTGCCAGCAGCTTCTCTAGATCTGCCTACGAGCAGTACTTC
TRBJ2-1 NA many TRBV27 11 CASSSYGEQFF TGTGCCAGCAGTTCCTACGGTGAGCAGTTCTTC
TRBJ2-1 TRBD2 many TRBV6-1 17 CASRKRPGLALRNEQFF TGTGCCAGCAGAAAAAGACCGGGACTAGCTCTACGGAATGAGCAGTTCTTC
TRBJ1-2 NA NA TRBV24-1 14 CATSDLWGNYGYTF TGTGCCACCAGTGATTTGTGGGGTAACTATGGCTACACCTTC
TRBJ1-1 TRBD1 NA TRBV10-3 14 CAISSNLQGNEAFF TGTGCCATCAGTTCCAACCTACAGGGGAACGAGGCTTTCTTT
TRBJ1-5 TRBD1 many TRBV6-6 20 CASSYYGSGTGITINQPQHF TGTGCCAGCAGTTACTACGGATCCGGGACAGGGATCACAATCAATCAGCCCCAGCATTTT
TRBJ2-1 NA many TRBV20-1 17 CSAAPRIVPYSYNEQFF TGCAGTGCCGCCCCCCGGATTGTCCCCTACTCCTACAATGAGCAGTTCTTC
TRBJ2-2 TRBD1 many TRBV7-3 15 CASSVTQGDTGELFF TGTGCCAGCAGCGTAACACAGGGGGACACCGGGGAGCTGTTTTTT
TRBJ2-7 NA few TRBV28 11 CATGPGYEQYF TGTGCCACCGGCCCAGGGTACGAGCAGTACTTC
TRBJ2-3 NA many TRBV20-1 13 CSASGLSRDTQYF TGCAGTGCTAGTGGACTGTCTAGAGATACGCAGTATTTT
TRBJ1-6 NA few TRBV10-3 17 CAISESKLRVHNSPLHF TGTGCCATCAGTGAGTCGAAGTTGAGGGTCCATAATTCACCCCTCCACTTT
TRBJ2-7 TRBD2 few TRBV3-1 15 CASSHLLAGGYEQYF TGTGCCAGCAGCCATTTACTAGCGGGGGGCTACGAGCAGTACTTC
TRBJ1-6 NA few TRBV28 14 CASSSGDVGLSLHF TGTGCCAGCAGTTCGGGGGATGTGGGATTGTCCCTCCACTTT
TRBJ2-7 NA many TRBV6-2/TRBV6-3 13 CASSGDRSYEQYF TGTGCCAGCAGTGGAGACAGGTCCTACGAGCAGTACTTC
TRBJ2-3 TRBD2 few TRBV4-2 16 CASSQVDSGSTDTQYF TGTGCCAGCAGCCAAGTGGATAGCGGGAGCACAGATACGCAGTATTTT
TRBJ2-3 TRBD2 NA TRBV18 16 CASSPPSSGAWGTQYF TGTGCCAGCTCACCACCGTCCAGCGGGGCATGGGGCACGCAGTATTTT
TRBJ1-4 NA many TRBV7-2 16 CASSLIGIGTGEKLFF TGTGCCAGCAGCTTAATTGGGATCGGTACGGGGGAAAAACTGTTTTTT
TRBJ1-3 TRBD1 NA TRBV20-1 13 CSVLGQGANTIYF TGCAGTGTCCTCGGACAGGGGGCAAACACCATATATTTT
TRBJ2-7 TRBD2 NA TRBV7-9 15 CASSWRTSGFYEQYF TGTGCCAGCAGCTGGCGGACTAGCGGGTTCTACGAGCAGTACTTC
TRBJ1-6 TRBD1 many TRBV10-2 14 CASTGTGGRSPLHF TGCGCCAGCACTGGGACAGGGGGCCGTTCACCCCTCCACTTT
TRBJ1-2 NA many TRBV12-3/TRBV12-4 16 CASSLVGQGVYYGYTF TGTGCCAGCAGTTTAGTAGGGCAGGGAGTATACTATGGCTACACCTTC
TRBJ2-1 NA many TRBV11-3 15 CASSSRTSSYNEQFF TGTGCCAGCAGCTCTCGGACCAGCTCCTACAATGAGCAGTTCTTC
TRBJ1-1 NA few TRBV12-3/TRBV12-4 14 CASSPTTGGRKAFF TGTGCCAGCAGTCCGACTACCGGGGGGAGGAAAGCTTTCTTT
TRBJ1-5 NA NA TRBV5-5 15 CASSLWVSSNQPQHF TGTGCCAGCAGCTTGTGGGTCAGTAGCAATCAGCCCCAGCATTTT
TRBJ1-5 NA NA TRBV6-1 15 CASSGFSGNYQPQHF TGTGCCAGCAGTGGGTTTTCAGGGAACTATCAGCCCCAGCATTTT
TRBJ2-1 NA NA TRBV5-1 16 CASSHKLGILYNEQFF TGCGCCAGCAGTCACAAGCTAGGAATCCTTTACAATGAGCAGTTCTTC
TRBJ2-7 TRBD1 few TRBV4-1 16 CASSREVGTGNSRQYF TGCGCCAGCAGCCGAGAAGTCGGGACAGGTAATTCTAGGCAGTACTTC
TRBJ2-7 TRBD1 many TRBV2 15 CASRARQGHSYEQYF TGTGCCAGCAGGGCCCGACAGGGGCACTCCTACGAGCAGTACTTC
TRBJ2-4 NA many TRBV27 13 CASSLSSRAIQYF TGTGCCAGCAGTTTATCGTCTCGTGCCATTCAGTACTTC
TRBJ2-7 TRBD1 many TRBV28 14 CASSRQGGRYEQYF TGTGCCAGCAGTAGACAGGGGGGTAGGTACGAGCAGTACTTC
TRBJ2-7 NA many TRBV9 13 CASSPTDAYEQYF TGTGCCAGCAGCCCAACGGACGCCTACGAGCAGTACTTC
TRBJ2-5 NA many TRBV7-7 15 CASSLAGTLQETQYF TGTGCTAGCAGCTTAGCCGGGACTCTTCAAGAGACCCAGTACTTC
TRBJ1-2 NA many TRBV18 14 CASSRDNDNYGYTF TGTGCCAGCTCACGGGACAATGACAACTATGGCTACACCTTC
TRBJ2-7 NA few TRBV29-1 15 CSVFQSAIPGYEQYF TGCAGCGTTTTCCAGAGCGCAATCCCCGGCTACGAGCAGTACTTC
TRBJ2-7 NA many TRBV5-1 14 CASSPGGHSYEQYF TGCGCCAGCAGCCCGGGGGGACACTCCTACGAGCAGTACTTC
TRBJ2-1 TRBD2 few TRBV12-5 15 CASGLGEGGNNEQFF TGTGCTAGTGGTTTGGGGGAGGGCGGTAACAATGAGCAGTTCTTC
TRBJ2-1 TRBD2 many TRBV5-1 17 CASSPPSSGYSYNEQFF TGCGCCAGCAGTCCCCCATCTAGCGGGTACTCCTACAATGAGCAGTTCTTC
TRBJ1-5 NA many TRBV6-2/TRBV6-3 13 CASSYPGNQPQHF TGTGCCAGCAGTTACCCTGGGAATCAGCCCCAGCATTTT
TRBJ2-3 NA many TRBV20-1 13 CSARSGSTDTQYF TGCAGTGCTAGGAGCGGGAGCACAGATACGCAGTATTTT